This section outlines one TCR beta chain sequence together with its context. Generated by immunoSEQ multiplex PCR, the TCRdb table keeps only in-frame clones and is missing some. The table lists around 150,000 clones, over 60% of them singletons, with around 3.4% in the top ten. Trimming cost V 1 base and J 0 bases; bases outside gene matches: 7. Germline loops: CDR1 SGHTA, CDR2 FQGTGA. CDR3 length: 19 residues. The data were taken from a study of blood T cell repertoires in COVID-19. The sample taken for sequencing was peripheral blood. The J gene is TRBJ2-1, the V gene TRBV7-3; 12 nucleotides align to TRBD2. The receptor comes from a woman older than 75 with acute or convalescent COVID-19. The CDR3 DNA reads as TGTGCCAGCAGCTTAAGTGCTAGCGGGAGGGTTGGCTCCTACAATGAGCAGTTCTTC. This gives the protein CASSLSASGRVGSYNEQFF.